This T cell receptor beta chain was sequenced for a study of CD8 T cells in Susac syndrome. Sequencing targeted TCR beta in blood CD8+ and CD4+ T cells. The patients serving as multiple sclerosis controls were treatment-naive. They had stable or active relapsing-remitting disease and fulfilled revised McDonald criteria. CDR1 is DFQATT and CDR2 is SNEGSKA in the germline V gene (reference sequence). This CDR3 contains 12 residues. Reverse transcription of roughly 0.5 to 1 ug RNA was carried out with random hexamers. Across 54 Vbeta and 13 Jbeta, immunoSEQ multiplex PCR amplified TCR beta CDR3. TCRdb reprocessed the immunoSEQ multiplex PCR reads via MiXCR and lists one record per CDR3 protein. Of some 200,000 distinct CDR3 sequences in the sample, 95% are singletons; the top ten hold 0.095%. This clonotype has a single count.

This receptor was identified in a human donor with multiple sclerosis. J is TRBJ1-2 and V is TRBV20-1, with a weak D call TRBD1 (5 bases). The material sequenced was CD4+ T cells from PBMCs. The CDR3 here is CSRPGTPAGYTF. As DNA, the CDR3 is TGCAGCCGACCGGGGACGCCCGCTGGCTACACCTTC.